The 15 T cell receptor beta chains below were found in one sample sequenced in a study of vaccination and CD4 T cells after COVID-19 (dated by TCRdb to 2021 to 2024). The treatment or condition label here, explained by the study, means: approximately 9-day PBMC culture with coronavirus spike peptide pools or control peptides (ViraFEST assay). For these TCRs, the target antigens are not known. The library was obtained by PCR. The sequencer was an Illumina iSeq 100. TCR sequencing of DNA from cultured CD4+ T cells used the Oncomine TCR Beta short-read assay at the Johns Hopkins FTIC core. TCRdb trimmed the raw reads at Q25, called clones with MiXCR and kept productive beta chains. Under each unique CDR3 protein, matching rows form one entry showing the most common genes and DNA. The sample table shows more than 20,000 distinct CDR3 sequences, and about 68% are seen once. 3% to 4% of the sample is held by the ten biggest clonotypes.

Sample: CD4+ T cells from blood, cultured in vitro. The receptors come from a human donor who had recovered from COVID-19.

A few counts support this clonotype. V usage is TRBV30 and J usage is TRBJ1-2; tentatively, D is TRBD1 (5 bases). The CDR3 runs 13 residues. Trimming removed 8 bases at V and 2 bases at J, with 15 bases between. The germline gives CDR1 GTSNPN, CDR2 SVGIG (reference sequence). The CDR3: CAAHRGGNYGYTF. CDR3 DNA sequence: TGTGCCGCCCACCGGGGGGGAAACTATGGCTACACCTTC.

CDR3 region: CASRASGGWDTEAFF. CDR3 in DNA: TGTGCCAGCAGGGCATCAGGGGGCTGGGACACTGAAGCTTTCTTT. The rearrangement joins TRBV5-4 to TRBJ1-1; 8 nucleotides line up with TRBD1. The CDR3 contains 15 residues. With V trimmed by 5 bases and J by 3 bases, 9 bases remained unmatched. CDR1 is SGHNT, CDR2 YYREEE, per germline (reference sequence).

The chain combines TRBV19 with TRBJ1-1; no reliable D call. The CDR3 has 13 residues. Trimming shortened V by 6 bases and J by 1 base, and 9 bases separated the two germline ends. Germline values: CDR1 LNHDA, CDR2 SQIVND (reference sequence). CDR3 in amino acids: CASSYRPNTEAFF. CDR3 DNA: TGTGCCAGTAGCTACCGGCCGAACACTGAAGCTTTCTTT. The variable domain in full, with the rest retrieved from reference TRBV19 and TRBJ1-1, is DGGITQSPKYLFRKEGQNVTLSCEQNLNHDAMYWYRQDPGQGLRLIYYSQIVNDFQKGDIAEGYSVSREKKESFPLTVTSAQKNPTAFYLCASSYRPNTEAFFGQGTRLTVV.

This chain connects TRBV6-5 to TRBJ1-6; no clear D gene. The germline V gene encodes CDR1 MNHEY and CDR2 SVGAGI. CDR3 size: 14 residues. V lost 4 bases and J 1 base, leaving 5 bases between the germline ends. CDR3 nucleotides: TGTGCCAGCAGTTCTAGATCCTATAATTCACCCCTCCACTTT. Amino acids: CASSSRSYNSPLHF.

V gene TRBV27 combines with J gene TRBJ2-2; maybe TRBD2 (6 bases). This CDR3 has 14 amino acids. With 5 bases removed from V and 0 bases from J, the gap between germline ends came to 7 bases. Germline V gives CDR1 MNHEY, CDR2 SMNVEV (reference sequence). CDR3 in DNA: TGTGCCAGCAGTCTAGCGCCGAACACCGGGGAGCTGTTTTTT. Translation gives CASSLAPNTGELFF.

V usage is TRBV6-1 and J usage is TRBJ1-1; D gene ambiguous. The CDR3 totals 12 residues. Germline V CDR1 and CDR2: MNHNS, SASEGT. V was shortened by 1 base and J by 4 bases, with 4 bases between the two germline ends. This CDR3 reads CASSEGGTEAFF. CDR3 nucleotide sequence: TGTGCCAGCAGTGAAGGGGGCACTGAAGCTTTCTTT.

This chain joins TRBV12-3 or TRBV12-4 and TRBJ2-3; D is possibly TRBD2 (6 bases). The CDR3 has 15 residues. V dropped 0 bases and J dropped 3 bases, with 10 bases sitting between them. CDR3 sequence reads: CASSLAMGGTDTQYF. CDR3 nucleotide sequence: TGTGCCAGCAGTTTAGCGATGGGAGGAACAGATACGCAGTATTTT.

The rearrangement uses TRBV6-1 and TRBJ2-7, with 8 nucleotides matching TRBD2. The CDR3 extends over 14 amino acids. CDR1 and CDR2 (germline): MNHNS, SASEGT. The J segment lost 3 bases and the V segment lost 4 bases, leaving 5 bases of the junction unmatched. The CDR3 loop is CASSVSGNFYEQYF. The CDR3 nucleotides are TGTGCCAGCAGTGTTAGCGGGAACTTCTACGAGCAGTACTTC.

In its sample, this clonotype was seen a few times. The chain uses TRBV20-1 and TRBJ1-5; 9 nucleotides align to TRBD1. The germline CDR1 and CDR2 sequences are DFQATT and SNEGSKA (reference sequence). The J segment lost 7 bases and the V segment lost 0 bases, leaving 10 bases of the junction unmatched. This CDR3 spans 16 amino acids. CDR3 DNA sequence: TGCAGTGCTAGAGAGTCGACAGGGGGTAGATGGCAGCCCCAGCATTTT. Amino acids: CSARESTGGRWQPQHF.

The chain carries TRBV2 and TRBJ1-6; TRBD1 is a possible D gene (5 bases). Germline V gene lookup returns CDR1 SNHLY and CDR2 FYNNEI. Trimming left V 10 bases short and J 2 bases short, with 15 bases between. This CDR3 contains 15 residues. Here the CDR3 DNA reads TGTGCCACCTGGGGAGGGGACGCCTATAATTCACCCCTCCACTTT. This translates into CATWGGDAYNSPLHF.

The DNA of the CDR3 is TGCGCCAGCAGCTTGGACAGGGTTGGCTACACCTTC. Translated, it gives CASSLDRVGYTF. V is TRBV5-1 and J is TRBJ1-2; D possibly corresponds to TRBD1 (6 bases). V lost 0 bases to trimming and J lost 7 bases, with 7 bases between them. The CDR3 consists of 12 residues. Germline CDR1 reads SGHRS; CDR2 reads YFSETQ. The full variable domain, with the rest looked up from reference TRBV5-1 and TRBJ1-2, is KAGVTQTPRYLIKTRGQQVTLSCSPISGHRSVSWYQQTPGQGLQFLFEYFSETQRNKGNFPGRFSGRQFSNSRSEMNVSTLELGDSALYLCASSLDRVGYTFGSGTRLTVV.

The genes are TRBV6-1 and TRBJ1-5; D gene uncertain. The V gene's germline CDR1 is MNHNS and CDR2 SASEGT. The CDR3 sequence is 14 residues long. The germline V and J ends were trimmed by 4 bases and 4 bases, with 11 bases remaining between them. CDR3 region: CASSADGPNQPQHF. CDR3 coding DNA: TGTGCCAGCAGTGCCGACGGGCCGAATCAGCCCCAGCATTTT.

This clonotype has more than one count but fewer than ten. An end of the junction does not agree with germline; a read error may underlie this. The chain has TRBV2 and TRBJ1-1; D is undetermined. Germline CDR1 and CDR2: SNHLY and FYNNEI. The CDR3 extends over 14 amino acids. As DNA, the CDR3 is TGTGCCAGCAGTGACAGAACGGTGAACCCTGAAGCTTTCTTT. Amino acid sequence: CASSDRTVNPEAFF.

The genes are TRBV7-2 and TRBJ1-4; no definite D call. V was pared by 1 base and J by 7 bases, with 19 bases between. Germline V gives CDR1 SGHTA, CDR2 FQGNSA. The CDR3 runs 17 residues. The CDR3 region has the DNA TGTGCCAGCAGCTTAGGGGGTTTGGGGAGGCTAGGTGAAAAACTGTTTTTT. This encodes CASSLGGLGRLGEKLFF.

The rearrangement uses TRBV7-9 and TRBJ1-2; no clear D. CDR1 and CDR2 (germline): SEHNR, FQNEAQ (reference sequence). The ends were cut back, 4 bases at V and 5 bases at J, with 5 bases in the middle. The CDR3 spans 11 residues. The CDR3 here is CASSSTYGYTF. The CDR3 DNA sequence: TGTGCCAGCAGCTCCACGTATGGCTACACCTTC.